This TCR beta chain was sequenced in a study of T-cell reconstitution after alpha-beta-depleted transplantation in children. The V segment lost 8 bases and the J segment 10 bases; nucleotides outside the gene matches: 16. The CDR3 runs 13 residues. The germline V gene encodes CDR1 SQVTM and CDR2 ANQGSEA. In its sample, this clonotype was seen a few times. During its preparation, the TCRbeta library received unique molecular identifiers. From the PCR reads, TCRdb called clonotypes with MiXCR, one entry per CDR3 protein. The table has approximately 400,000 distinct CDR3 sequences, roughly 11% seen once.

This chain joins TRBV29-1 and TRBJ2-5; TRBD1 matches 7 bases. The receptor's source is a human donor who donated a stem cell graft to a child with acute myeloid leukemia. This material consisted of PBMCs from the stem cell graft donor, taken from the stem cell graft. The DNA for the CDR3 is TGCAGCTCCCCCGGGACATCAGGGGGTGGCCAGTACTTC. Its protein is CSSPGTSGGGQYF.